These T cell receptor beta chains were read from a single sample in a study of shared clonotypes between healthy human individuals. Assay used: immunoSEQ multiplex PCR; TCRdb lists only in-frame clones, some missing. Altogether 1,400,000 or so clones are present, just under 99% being singletons, with the ten largest covering around 0.38%. Sequenced material: naive CD4+ T cells sorted from blood. The receptors come from a man aged 25-45 years in good health. The CDR3 runs from the conserved cysteine through the conserved F or W. D genes are given only for firm matches. Size values are once, few and many counts, or a class for expanded clones, and some rows have none.

v_gene: TRBV7-9; d_gene: .; j_gene: TRBJ2-7; abundance: .; CDR3nt: TGTGCCAGCAGTCTTATAGACGAGCAGTACTTC; CDR3aa: CASSLIDEQYF
v_gene: TRBV27; d_gene: .; j_gene: TRBJ2-6; abundance: .; CDR3nt: TGTGCCAGCAGTAGGTCTGGGGCCAACGTCCTGACTTTC; CDR3aa: CASSRSGANVLTF
v_gene: TRBV10-3; d_gene: TRBD2; j_gene: TRBJ2-7; abundance: .; CDR3nt: TGTGCCATCAGTGGACTAGCGGGGGTACACGAGCAGTACTTC; CDR3aa: CAISGLAGVHEQYF
v_gene: TRBV6-5; d_gene: .; j_gene: TRBJ2-3; abundance: .; CDR3nt: TGTGCCAGCAGTTACTCTTTGAACGCAGATACGCAGTATTTT; CDR3aa: CASSYSLNADTQYF
v_gene: TRBV18; d_gene: .; j_gene: TRBJ1-5; abundance: .; CDR3nt: TGTGCCAGCTCACCGGGGGACGGTAATCAGCCCCAGCATTTT; CDR3aa: CASSPGDGNQPQHF
v_gene: TRBV5-6; d_gene: .; j_gene: TRBJ2-1; abundance: .; CDR3nt: TGTGCCAGCCGTCAGTATAGCTCCTACAATGAGCAGTTCTTC; CDR3aa: CASRQYSSYNEQFF
v_gene: TRBV5-4; d_gene: .; j_gene: TRBJ2-5; abundance: .; CDR3nt: TGTGCCAGCAGCTTTAGTAGTGCTAGCCAAGAGACCCAGTACTTC; CDR3aa: CASSFSSASQETQYF
v_gene: TRBV28; d_gene: .; j_gene: TRBJ1-5; abundance: .; CDR3nt: TGTGCCAGCAGCCGGACAGAGTATAGCAATCAGCCCCAGCATTTT; CDR3aa: CASSRTEYSNQPQHF
v_gene: TRBV6-6; d_gene: .; j_gene: TRBJ2-5; abundance: .; CDR3nt: TGTGCCAGCAGTTACCCCCAGGAGGAGGGGGCCTTGACCCAGTACTTC; CDR3aa: CASSYPQEEGALTQYF
v_gene: TRBV7-6; d_gene: .; j_gene: TRBJ1-5; abundance: .; CDR3nt: TGTGCCAGCAGCCAAGAACAGAGCGGCAATCAGCCCCAGCATTTT; CDR3aa: CASSQEQSGNQPQHF
v_gene: TRBV4-2; d_gene: .; j_gene: TRBJ2-7; abundance: .; CDR3nt: TGTGCCAGCAGCCTGGAACTAGTTTACGAGCAGTACTTC; CDR3aa: CASSLELVYEQYF
v_gene: TRBV28; d_gene: .; j_gene: TRBJ2-7; abundance: once; CDR3nt: TGTGCCAGCAGTTCCCTAGGGGTGTCCTACTACGAGCAGTACTTC; CDR3aa: CASSSLGVSYYEQYF
v_gene: TRBV7-3; d_gene: .; j_gene: TRBJ1-5; abundance: .; CDR3nt: TGTGCCAGCAGCTCAAGAGGAAAGGGTCCTAATCAGCCCCAGCATTTT; CDR3aa: CASSSRGKGPNQPQHF
v_gene: TRBV19; d_gene: TRBD1; j_gene: TRBJ2-2; abundance: .; CDR3nt: TGTGCCAGTCTTTTGAGACAGGGGGGTACCGGGGAGCTGTTTTTT; CDR3aa: CASLLRQGGTGELFF
v_gene: TRBV10-1; d_gene: TRBD2; j_gene: TRBJ2-3; abundance: .; CDR3nt: TGCGCCAGCAGTGAGTCCCCTAGCGGGAGCACAGATACGCAGTATTTT; CDR3aa: CASSESPSGSTDTQYF
v_gene: TRBV10-1; d_gene: TRBD1; j_gene: TRBJ2-1; abundance: .; CDR3nt: TGCGCCAGCAGTCAAGACCCAGGGGGCAATAAGCAGTTCTTC; CDR3aa: CASSQDPGGNKQFF
v_gene: TRBV28; d_gene: TRBD1; j_gene: TRBJ1-5; abundance: .; CDR3nt: TGTGCCAGCAACTCCGGACAGGGGGGGACCTATAGCAATCAGCCCCAGCATTTT; CDR3aa: CASNSGQGGTYSNQPQHF
v_gene: TRBV4-3; d_gene: TRBD2; j_gene: TRBJ2-2; abundance: .; CDR3nt: TGCGCCAGCAGCCCCCACAGCGGGAAACTCAACGGGGAGCTGTTTTTT; CDR3aa: CASSPHSGKLNGELFF
v_gene: TRBV5-1; d_gene: .; j_gene: TRBJ2-5; abundance: once; CDR3nt: TGCGCCAGCAGCTTGTATCAAGAGACCCAGTACTTC; CDR3aa: CASSLYQETQYF
v_gene: TRBV11-2; d_gene: .; j_gene: TRBJ2-5; abundance: .; CDR3nt: TGTGCCAGTGGCCCGGGGTACCAAGAGACCCAGTACTTC; CDR3aa: CASGPGYQETQYF
v_gene: TRBV30; d_gene: .; j_gene: TRBJ1-5; abundance: .; CDR3nt: TGTGCCTGGAGTGTGGGTGGGACACCTAGCAATCAGCCCCAGCATTTT; CDR3aa: CAWSVGGTPSNQPQHF
v_gene: TRBV6-5; d_gene: .; j_gene: TRBJ2-7; abundance: .; CDR3nt: TGTGCCAGCAGTTACTCGCCAGGGGCGCATACCTACGAGCAGTACTTC; CDR3aa: CASSYSPGAHTYEQYF
v_gene: TRBV28; d_gene: TRBD2; j_gene: TRBJ2-1; abundance: .; CDR3nt: TGTGCCAGCAGTACTAGCGGGAGCGGTAGGAATGAGCAGTTCTTC; CDR3aa: CASSTSGSGRNEQFF
v_gene: TRBV7-6; d_gene: .; j_gene: TRBJ2-4; abundance: .; CDR3nt: TGTGCCAGCAGCAGCCACAGGGATTATAAAGCCAAAAACATTCAGTACTTC; CDR3aa: CASSSHRDYKAKNIQYF
v_gene: TRBV14; d_gene: .; j_gene: TRBJ2-5; abundance: .; CDR3nt: TGTGCCAGTTCCCGGGGAGGACCAGAGACCCAGTACTTC; CDR3aa: CASSRGGPETQYF
v_gene: TRBV29-1; d_gene: .; j_gene: TRBJ2-4; abundance: .; CDR3nt: TGCAGCGTTACAGAAGCCAAAAACATTCAGTACTTC; CDR3aa: CSVTEAKNIQYF
v_gene: TRBV5-4; d_gene: TRBD1; j_gene: TRBJ1-1; abundance: .; CDR3nt: TGTGCCAGCAGCTTTCGCCGACAGGGCCGGCGGGGAAGGACTGAAGCTTTCTTT; CDR3aa: CASSFRRQGRRGRTEAFF
v_gene: TRBV28; d_gene: .; j_gene: TRBJ1-2; abundance: .; CDR3nt: TGTGCCAGCAGATTGAGGGGGGACTATGGCTACACCTTC; CDR3aa: CASRLRGDYGYTF
v_gene: TRBV7-2; d_gene: .; j_gene: TRBJ1-1; abundance: .; CDR3nt: TGTGCCAGCAGCGTAACCCGACATGGGTCCTTCATGAACACTGAAGCTTTCTTT; CDR3aa: CASSVTRHGSFMNTEAFF
v_gene: TRBV5-1; d_gene: .; j_gene: TRBJ2-3; abundance: .; CDR3nt: TGCGCCAGCAGCTACCGGACAGCCACAGATACGCAGTATTTT; CDR3aa: CASSYRTATDTQYF
v_gene: TRBV5-4; d_gene: .; j_gene: TRBJ2-7; abundance: .; CDR3nt: TGTGCCAGCAGTTACCAGCCCATGCACGAGCAGTACTTC; CDR3aa: CASSYQPMHEQYF
v_gene: TRBV6-4; d_gene: .; j_gene: TRBJ2-6; abundance: once; CDR3nt: TGTGCCAGCGCCGAGGGATCTGGGGCCAACGTCCTGACTTTC; CDR3aa: CASAEGSGANVLTF
v_gene: TRBV28; d_gene: .; j_gene: TRBJ1-1; abundance: .; CDR3nt: TGTGCCAGCACCCTTCTTCCGGGACAACAAGACACTGAAGCTTTCTTT; CDR3aa: CASTLLPGQQDTEAFF